The rows below give T cell receptor beta chains drawn from one sample of a study of T cells in Graves' hyperthyroidism and ophthalmopathy. TCRdb fed the multiplex PCR reads into MiXCR, producing one record per CDR3 protein. The sample comprises 300,000 to 450,000 distinct CDR3 sequences, roughly 15% of which are singletons, and roughly a fifth rests with the top ten. The sequencing input was blood. Receptor source: a woman between 25 and 40 years old with Graves' ophthalmopathy. Both conserved end residues are part of each CDR3. The D gene is left open where the match is weak. The listing skips clone size in some rows; elsewhere it reads once, few, many or a size class.

d_call: -
clone_size: many
v_call: TRBV7-8
j_call: TRBJ1-3
cdr3_aa: CASSTRADSGNTIYF
cdr3_nt: TGTGCCAGCAGCACTCGGGCGGACTCTGGAAACACCATATATTTT

d_call: -
clone_size: -
v_call: TRBV2
j_call: TRBJ2-3
cdr3_aa: CASSEADPGDTQYF
cdr3_nt: TGTGCCAGCAGTGAGGCGGATCCCGGGGATACGCAGTATTTT

d_call: -
clone_size: many
v_call: TRBV7-9
j_call: TRBJ1-2
cdr3_aa: CASSRTTGNYGYTF
cdr3_nt: TGTGCCAGCAGCCGTACAACAGGGAACTATGGCTACACCTTC

d_call: -
clone_size: -
v_call: TRBV7-2
j_call: TRBJ2-5
cdr3_aa: CASSDRVLGSPYETQYF
cdr3_nt: TGTGCCAGCAGCGATAGAGTTCTAGGGTCCCCTTATGAGACCCAGTACTTC

d_call: -
clone_size: many
v_call: TRBV30
j_call: TRBJ1-1
cdr3_aa: CAWSAWGADTEAFF
cdr3_nt: TGTGCCTGGAGCGCTTGGGGGGCTGACACTGAAGCTTTCTTT

d_call: TRBD1
clone_size: many
v_call: TRBV10-3
j_call: TRBJ1-2
cdr3_aa: CAISESFGGQGNYGYTF
cdr3_nt: TGTGCCATCAGTGAGTCGTTCGGGGGACAGGGAAACTATGGCTACACCTTC

d_call: -
clone_size: many
v_call: TRBV5-5
j_call: TRBJ1-1
cdr3_aa: CASSLGASDKAFF
cdr3_nt: TGTGCCAGCAGCTTGGGTGCATCCGATAAAGCTTTCTTT

d_call: -
clone_size: few
v_call: TRBV29-1
j_call: TRBJ2-2
cdr3_aa: CSVEFIGELFF
cdr3_nt: TGCAGCGTTGAATTTATCGGGGAGCTGTTTTTT

d_call: -
clone_size: many
v_call: TRBV5-8
j_call: TRBJ1-2
cdr3_aa: CASSFGTGTNYGYTF
cdr3_nt: TGTGCCAGCAGCTTCGGAACAGGGACTAACTATGGCTACACCTTC

d_call: -
clone_size: many
v_call: TRBV18
j_call: TRBJ2-7
cdr3_aa: CASSPIEGDTNYEQYF
cdr3_nt: TGTGCCAGCTCACCAATCGAGGGGGACACCAACTACGAGCAGTACTTC

d_call: -
clone_size: few
v_call: TRBV20-1
j_call: TRBJ1-2
cdr3_aa: CSAYGTSYGYTF
cdr3_nt: TGCAGTGCATACGGGACTTCCTATGGCTACACCTTC

d_call: TRBD1
clone_size: many
v_call: TRBV6-1
j_call: TRBJ1-3
cdr3_aa: CASSLGQNSGNTIYF
cdr3_nt: TGTGCCAGCAGCTTGGGACAGAACTCTGGAAACACCATATATTTT

d_call: -
clone_size: many
v_call: TRBV27
j_call: TRBJ2-3
cdr3_aa: CASSLGRAQDTQYF
cdr3_nt: TGTGCCAGCAGTTTAGGTAGGGCACAAGATACGCAGTATTTT

d_call: -
clone_size: many
v_call: TRBV5-4
j_call: TRBJ1-2
cdr3_aa: CASSQPTDSINYGYTF
cdr3_nt: TGTGCCAGCAGCCAACCTACGGATTCTATTAACTATGGCTACACCTTC

d_call: -
clone_size: many
v_call: TRBV28
j_call: TRBJ2-7
cdr3_aa: CASSLTDSYEQYF
cdr3_nt: TGTGCCAGCAGTTTAACGGATTCCTACGAGCAGTACTTC

d_call: -
clone_size: many
v_call: TRBV7-2
j_call: TRBJ2-3
cdr3_aa: CASSLAQGLGTDTQYF
cdr3_nt: TGTGCCAGCAGCTTAGCTCAGGGGTTAGGCACAGATACGCAGTATTTT

d_call: TRBD2
clone_size: -
v_call: TRBV20-1
j_call: TRBJ2-1
cdr3_aa: CSATAGGVYSEQFF
cdr3_nt: TGCAGTGCTACTGCGGGAGGAGTTTACAGTGAGCAGTTCTTC

d_call: -
clone_size: many
v_call: TRBV29-1
j_call: TRBJ1-1
cdr3_aa: CSVDRTNTEAFF
cdr3_nt: TGCAGCGTTGATCGGACGAACACTGAAGCTTTCTTT